The subject of this entry is one T cell receptor beta chain. Each depressed patient was pairwise matched to a non-depressed control for sex, age, current smoking status and body mass index. Roughly 32 ml of peripheral blood was collected per donor. These data belong to a study of untreated major depressive disorder. Some clones are missing from TCRdb's copy, which holds only in-frame ones; the method was immunoSEQ multiplex PCR. This table has approximately 20,000 clones, just under 95% appearing once. The length of the CDR3 is 15 residues. V was trimmed by 0 bases and J by 4 bases, leaving 9 bases between them. CDR1 and CDR2 from the germline V gene are SEHNR and FQNEAQ (reference sequence).

The TCR comes from a young man in good health. Specimen: CD4+ T cells from PBMCs. This chain uses TRBV7-9 with TRBJ1-4; no reliable D call. The CDR3 DNA reads as TGTGCCAGCAGCTTAGCAGAAACCGTTAATGAAAAACTGTTTTTT. Translated, it gives CASSLAETVNEKLFF. Full variable domain (rest looked up from reference TRBV7-9 and TRBJ1-4): DTGVSQNPRHKITKRGQNVTFRCDPISEHNRLYWYRQTLGQGPEFLTYFQNEAQLEKSRLLSDRFSAERPKGSFSTLEIQRTEQGDSAMYLCASSLAETVNEKLFFGSGTQLSVL.